The 30 T cell receptor beta chains reported below all come from one sample, sequenced in a study of CXCR3-negative and CXCR3-positive naive CD8 T cells (dated by TCRdb to the late 2010s). Data came from a NextSeq 550. The Human TCR Profiling Kit (MiLaboratory) was used to make UMI-labeled 5' RACE TRB cDNA libraries. The reads, reprocessed by TCRdb, yield one row per CDR3 protein sequence and no DNA. The data table for this sample lists about 48,000 distinct CDR3 sequences. Clones ranked in the top ten supply 15% of the sample. The sequencing sample was made of memory CD8+ T cells from blood. In the paper's terms, the cell subset or site label means: conventional CD8+ memory T cells (TMEM), sorted as controls. These TCRs come from a human donor in good health. Some clones in this sample may be carry-over from other donors' samples.

The rearrangement joins TRBV6-4 to TRBJ2-1; TCRdb's D call, TRBD1, is unchecked because there is no DNA. This CDR3 has 15 amino acids. The germline CDR1 and CDR2 sequences are MRHNA and SNTAGT. The CDR3 loop reads CASSDRAGDYNEQFF.

The CDR3: CSVRDADNSPLHF. This chain joins TRBV29-1 and TRBJ1-6; checking the TCRdb D call of TRBD1 is not possible without DNA. The CDR3 is 13 residues long. Germline V gene lookup returns CDR1 SQVTM and CDR2 ANQGSEA.

The rearrangement uses TRBV6-6 and TRBJ2-3. Per germline, CDR1 MNHNY and CDR2 SVGAGI (reference sequence). CDR3 length: 11 amino acids. CDR3 region: CASSISDTQYF.

This sequence joins TRBV28 and TRBJ2-1; TCRdb's D call, TRBD1, is unchecked because there is no DNA. Germline CDR1 reads MDHEN; CDR2 reads SYDVKM. The CDR3 spans 15 residues. CDR3 protein: CASSFRGSSYNEQFF.

The rearrangement joins TRBV2 to TRBJ1-1; TCRdb lists TRBD1, though no DNA is available to test this call. The germline V gene encodes CDR1 SNHLY and CDR2 FYNNEI. The CDR3 has 12 amino acids. The CDR3 region is CASRVTGTEAFF.

This chain uses TRBV19 with TRBJ1-5; TCRdb's D gene call, TRBD1, goes unchecked for lack of DNA. CDR1 is LNHDA, CDR2 SQIVND, per germline (reference sequence). The CDR3 has 14 amino acids. CDR3 loop: CASSDTGYNQPQHF.

The rearrangement links TRBV29-1 to TRBJ2-7; TCRdb designates TRBD1, a call that cannot be tested without DNA. Germline-derived CDR1 and CDR2 are SQVTM and ANQGSEA. This CDR3 has 12 residues. The CDR3 here is CSVGVLTYEQYF.

The genes are TRBV20-1 and TRBJ1-1; as DNA is missing, the TRBD1 call by TCRdb cannot be tested. The CDR3 consists of 13 residues. CDR1 DFQATT and CDR2 SNEGSKA come from the germline V gene (reference sequence). CDR3: CSARTGTGLVAFF.

This sequence joins TRBV21-1 and TRBJ1-1. TRBV21-1 is classified as a pseudogene. The CDR3 totals 15 residues. The CDR3 loop is CASSKVEGWGTEAFF.

The chain couples TRBV6-1 to TRBJ1-3. The CDR3 has 15 amino acids. Per the germline V gene, CDR1 is MNHNS and CDR2 is SASEGT. This CDR3 reads CASSEVVGSGNTIYF.

This chain links TRBV30 with TRBJ2-2. Germline V gene data show CDR1 as GTSNPN and CDR2 as SVGIG (reference sequence). This CDR3 spans 13 amino acids. This chain's CDR3 is CAWSVVITGELFF.

V is TRBV29-1 and J is TRBJ2-1; TCRdb indicates TRBD2, and absent DNA this call remains unverified. CDR3 length: 14 residues. Germline V CDR1 and CDR2: SQVTM, ANQGSEA. CDR3 protein: CSVVTSGRYNEQFF.

The chain recombines TRBV20-1 with TRBJ1-5; lacking DNA, the TRBD1 call made by TCRdb goes unchecked. Germline V lookup: CDR1 DFQATT, CDR2 SNEGSKA (reference sequence). This CDR3 is 20 amino acids long. The CDR3: CSASRVDRHSGEYSYQPQHF.

The J gene is TRBJ2-3, the V gene TRBV27; the D call from TCRdb, TRBD1, cannot be confirmed without DNA. Per germline, CDR1 MNHEY and CDR2 SMNVEV (reference sequence). This CDR3 comprises 14 residues. The CDR3 spells CASSFLGQGDTQYF.

This rearrangement joins TRBV5-1 to TRBJ2-3; lacking DNA, the TRBD2 call made by TCRdb goes unchecked. Looked up from germline, CDR1 is SGHRS and CDR2 is YFSETQ. CDR3 length: 16 amino acids. The CDR3 spells CASSLDGAEGVDTQYF. Together with reference TRBV5-1 and TRBJ2-3, the CDR3 gives the full variable domain: KAGVTQTPRYLIKTRGQQVTLSCSPISGHRSVSWYQQTPGQGLQFLFEYFSETQRNKGNFPGRFSGRQFSNSRSEMNVSTLELGDSALYLCASSLDGAEGVDTQYFGPGTRLTVL.

The chain links TRBV20-1 to TRBJ2-7; TCRdb designates TRBD1, a call that cannot be tested without DNA. The CDR3 runs to 13 residues. Per germline, CDR1 DFQATT and CDR2 SNEGSKA (reference sequence). The CDR3 here is CSARIAGHYEQYF.

This chain joins TRBV28 and TRBJ2-1; there is no DNA to check the TCRdb D call of TRBD2. Germline V gives CDR1 MDHEN, CDR2 SYDVKM. There are 14 residues in the CDR3. The CDR3 reads CASSLAGGLNEQFF.

This clonotype shows up as medium-sized by frequency. The chain links TRBV29-1 to TRBJ2-1; as DNA is missing, the TRBD2 call by TCRdb cannot be tested. This CDR3 region has 14 residues. From germline, CDR1 is SQVTM and CDR2 ANQGSEA. The CDR3 protein is CSVATSGVYNEQFF.

This rearrangement joins TRBV4-3 to TRBJ1-1. CDR1 and CDR2 (germline): LGHNA, YSLEER. The CDR3 contains 13 residues. The CDR3 loop is CASRQGPNTEAFF.

This chain connects TRBV12-3 or TRBV12-4 to TRBJ1-1; with no DNA, the TCRdb D assignment of TRBD1 cannot be verified. The CDR3 runs to 14 residues. The chain's CDR3 is CASSLGQGSTEAFF.

The rearrangement uses TRBV29-1 and TRBJ2-7; absent DNA, TCRdb's TRBD2 call cannot be checked. The germline V gene has CDR1 SQVTM and CDR2 ANQGSEA. CDR3 length: 13 residues. This chain's CDR3 is CSVAGGYPYEQYF.

V usage is TRBV7-9 and J usage is TRBJ2-5; the TCRdb D gene call, TRBD2, has no DNA to confirm it. Germline assignment: CDR1 SEHNR and CDR2 FQNEAQ (reference sequence). The CDR3 sequence is 14 residues long. The CDR3 loop is CASSLVGGGETQYF.

The J gene is TRBJ1-5, the V gene TRBV3-1. This CDR3 is 15 amino acids long. CDR1 LGHDT and CDR2 YNNKEL come from the germline V gene (reference sequence). Here the CDR3 reads CASSQDLGPNQPQHF.

The chain carries TRBV29-1 and TRBJ2-7; TCRdb picks TRBD1, but there is no DNA to check that call. This CDR3 is 12 amino acids long. In germline, CDR1 is SQVTM, CDR2 ANQGSEA. CDR3 region: CSVEGQSYEQYF.

The rearrangement joins TRBV6-1 to TRBJ2-3; TCRdb calls TRBD1, which cannot be checked without DNA. CDR1 and CDR2 from the germline V gene are MNHNS and SASEGT. CDR3 size: 14 residues. This CDR3 is CASSAGTGADTQYF.

The chain combines TRBV12-3 or TRBV12-4 with TRBJ2-7. The CDR3 runs 14 residues. The CDR3 reads CASSLAGGTYEQYF.

The chain has TRBV5-1 and TRBJ2-7; the D call from TCRdb, TRBD1, cannot be confirmed without DNA. Germline V lookup: CDR1 SGHRS, CDR2 YFSETQ. The CDR3 sequence is 16 residues long. CDR3 sequence reads: CASSFAPGTERDEQYF.

The chain combines TRBV29-1 with TRBJ2-2. The CDR3 spans 13 residues. The germline V gene has CDR1 SQVTM and CDR2 ANQGSEA. CDR3: CSVAGANTGELFF.

This chain links TRBV19 with TRBJ2-2. The CDR3 is made up of 12 amino acids. Germline CDR1 LNHDA, CDR2 SQIVND (reference sequence). This CDR3 reads CASSITAGELFF.

V is TRBV5-1 and J is TRBJ2-7; the D call from TCRdb, TRBD2, cannot be confirmed without DNA. Germline assignment: CDR1 SGHRS and CDR2 YFSETQ. The CDR3 runs 14 residues. CDR3 residues: CASSLRGLAHEQYF.